This is a list of T cell receptor beta chains from one sample in a study of blood T cell repertoires in COVID-19. The table came from immunoSEQ multiplex PCR; TCRdb's copy has only in-frame clones and leaves some out. The data contain about 150,000 clones, more than 65% of them singletons. Sequencing was carried out using peripheral blood. The receptors were gathered from a man in his sixties or seventies with active or convalescent COVID-19. CDR3s include the opening cysteine and the closing phenylalanine or tryptophan. The D gene is left open where the match is weak. Clone size is not always given. Where it is, it says once, few, many or a class for expanded clones.

CDR3,DNA,size,length,J,D,V
CASSSSASNYGYTF,TGTGCCAGCAGTTCCTCGGCATCTAACTATGGCTACACCTTC,.,14,TRBJ1-2,.,TRBV6-5
CASTLSPVTYEQYF,TGTGCCAGCACCCTATCACCCGTTACCTACGAGCAGTACTTC,.,14,TRBJ2-7,.,TRBV7-2
CASSERTADQPQHF,TGTGCCAGCAGTGAAAGAACGGCGGATCAGCCCCAGCATTTT,.,14,TRBJ1-5,.,TRBV2
CASSLGVAEGAGQPQHF,TGTGCCAGCAGCTTAGGTGTCGCGGAGGGGGCTGGTCAGCCCCAGCATTTT,.,17,TRBJ1-5,TRBD1,TRBV7-8
CASTSGDGANQPQHF,TGTGCCAGCACCTCAGGAGATGGGGCAAATCAGCCCCAGCATTTT,.,15,TRBJ1-5,.,TRBV27
CASSPETSSYTF,TGTGCCAGCTCACCGGAGACTTCGAGCTACACCTTC,.,12,TRBJ1-2,.,TRBV18
CASSQGGGWARGTQYF,TGTGCCAGCAGCCAAGGTGGGGGCTGGGCCAGGGGGACGCAGTATTTT,.,16,TRBJ2-3,TRBD1,TRBV14
CASSYSSWQGQETQYF,TGTGCCAGCAGTTACAGTTCATGGCAGGGACAAGAGACCCAGTACTTC,.,16,TRBJ2-5,.,TRBV6-5
CASRLSGRTRQEQYF,TGTGCCAGCAGACTTAGCGGGAGGACCCGGCAGGAGCAGTACTTC,once,15,TRBJ2-7,TRBD2,TRBV6-6
CASSLGSSGTDTQYF,TGCGCCAGCAGCTTGGGTTCTAGCGGCACAGATACGCAGTATTTT,.,15,TRBJ2-3,.,TRBV5-1
CASSITSGVRDTQYF,TGTGCCAGTAGTATAACTAGCGGGGTTAGAGATACGCAGTATTTT,.,15,TRBJ2-3,TRBD2,TRBV19
CASSQEKGRRESPLHF,TGTGCCAGCAGCCAAGAGAAAGGGCGAAGGGAGTCACCCCTCCACTTT,few,16,TRBJ1-6,.,TRBV4-2
CASSSDRGLSEAFF,TGTGCCAGCAGCTCGGACAGGGGGCTCAGTGAAGCTTTCTTT,.,14,TRBJ1-1,TRBD1,TRBV7-2
CSVEDYGQGVGETQYF,TGCAGCGTTGAAGATTATGGACAGGGTGTCGGAGAGACCCAGTACTTC,.,16,TRBJ2-5,TRBD1,TRBV29-1
CSVELARVPLSYNEQFF,TGCAGCGTTGAACTAGCGCGAGTTCCCCTATCTTACAATGAGCAGTTCTTC,.,17,TRBJ2-1,.,TRBV29-1
CATTDPGQTYGYTF,TGTGCCACAACAGACCCGGGACAGACTTATGGCTACACCTTC,.,14,TRBJ1-2,TRBD1,TRBV19
CASSQGGTSTDTQYF,TGTGCCAGCAGCCAAGGAGGGACTAGCACAGATACGCAGTATTTT,.,15,TRBJ2-3,.,TRBV3-1/TRBV3-2
CASRGVSNQPQHF,TGTGCCAGCAGGGGAGTTAGCAATCAGCCCCAGCATTTT,.,13,TRBJ1-5,.,TRBV12-3/TRBV12-4
CATSDPREGPREKLFF,TGTGCCACCAGTGATCCGAGGGAGGGGCCCCGCGAAAAACTGTTTTTT,.,16,TRBJ1-4,.,TRBV24-1
CASSSEGTSGVFTGELFF,TGTGCCAGTAGTTCCGAGGGGACTAGCGGGGTTTTCACCGGGGAGCTGTTTTTT,.,18,TRBJ2-2,TRBD2,TRBV19
CASRPDRNYGYTF,TGCGCCAGCAGGCCAGACAGAAACTATGGCTACACCTTC,.,13,TRBJ1-2,.,TRBV5-1
CAISESSSGGTDTQYF,TGTGCCATCAGTGAGTCGAGCAGCGGGGGCACAGATACGCAGTATTTT,once,16,TRBJ2-3,TRBD2,TRBV10-3
CASSLVGQGGYGYTF,TGTGCCAGCAGCTTAGTTGGCCAGGGGGGTTATGGCTACACCTTC,.,15,TRBJ1-2,TRBD1,TRBV7-2
CSVRTGISNQPQHF,TGCAGCGTTAGGACAGGGATTAGCAATCAGCCCCAGCATTTT,.,14,TRBJ1-5,TRBD1,TRBV29-1
CASSIRRVDGYTF,TGTGCCAGTAGTATACGCAGGGTAGACGGCTACACCTTC,.,13,TRBJ1-2,.,TRBV19
CASSQDPSGFEQYF,TGTGCCAGCAGCCAAGACCCGAGCGGCTTCGAGCAGTACTTC,.,14,TRBJ2-7,.,TRBV14
CASSRTGDTEAFF,TGTGCCAGCAGCCGGACAGGGGACACTGAAGCTTTCTTT,.,13,TRBJ1-1,TRBD1,TRBV5-4
CASSHARLANEQFF,TGTGCCAGCAGCCACGCTAGACTAGCCAATGAGCAGTTCTTC,.,14,TRBJ2-1,TRBD2,TRBV7-2
CASSSTAGDYGYTF,TGCGCCAGCAGCTCCACTGCAGGGGACTATGGCTACACCTTC,.,14,TRBJ1-2,.,TRBV5-1
CASSIAGGRTEAFF,TGTGCCAGTAGTATTGCAGGGGGCCGGACTGAAGCTTTCTTT,.,14,TRBJ1-1,TRBD1,TRBV19
CASSPQGGRTEAFF,TGCGCCAGCAGCCCGCAGGGAGGGAGGACTGAAGCTTTCTTT,.,14,TRBJ1-1,.,TRBV5-1
CASSQRREKLFF,TGTGCCAGCAGCCAGAGGCGGGAAAAACTGTTTTTT,.,12,TRBJ1-4,.,TRBV3-1/TRBV3-2